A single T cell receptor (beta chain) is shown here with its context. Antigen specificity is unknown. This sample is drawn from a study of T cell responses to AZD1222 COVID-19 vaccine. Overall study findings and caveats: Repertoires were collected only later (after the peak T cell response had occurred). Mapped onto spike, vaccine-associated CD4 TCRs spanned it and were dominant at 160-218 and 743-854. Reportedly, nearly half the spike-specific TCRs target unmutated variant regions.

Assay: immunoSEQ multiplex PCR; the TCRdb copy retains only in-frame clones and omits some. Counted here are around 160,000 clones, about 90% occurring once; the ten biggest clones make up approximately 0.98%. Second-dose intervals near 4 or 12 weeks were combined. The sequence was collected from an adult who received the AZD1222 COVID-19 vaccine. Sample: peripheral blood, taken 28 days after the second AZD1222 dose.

The CDR3 DNA reads TGTGCCAGCAATAGGGCAGGTGAAAAACTGTTTTTT. Amino acids: CASNRAGEKLFF. This chain joins TRBV28 and TRBJ1-4; no clear D. The CDR3 consists of 12 residues. V lost 7 bases and J lost 7, with 10 bases in between. Germline CDR1 is MDHEN and CDR2 is SYDVKM.